This entry lists 8 T cell receptor gamma chains sequenced from one sample in a study of γδ T cells in repeated Plasmodium falciparum infection. Flow sorting of PBMC yielded separate Vgamma9/Vdelta2+ and Vdelta2-negative gammadelta T cell populations for bulk repertoire analysis. With CATT, TCRdb re-called clones from the multiplex PCR reads. The sample carries around 27,000 gamma-chain clones, 1.4% recorded once. Specimen: gamma-delta T cells from blood. These receptors all come from a pool of human donors (malaria-infected and uninfected, not separated).

Remarks on this clone: The protein recorded in TCRdb matches a much larger clone and deviates from this DNA's translation at residue 6, suggesting a read error; the protein here is obtained by translating the DNA. The CDR3 sequence is CALWEMLLGYKKLF. In nucleotides, the CDR3 is TGTGCCTTGTGGGAGATGCTCCTTGGTTATAAGAAACTCTTT. V usage is TRGV9 and J usage is TRGJ1 or TRGJ2. Germline matching of the DNA provided the J gene here, since TCRdb leaves it blank. V lost 3 bases to trimming and J lost 6 bases; unmatched junction nucleotides: 11. The CDR3 spans 14 residues. The germline V gene has CDR1 GITISATS and CDR2 ISYDGTV (reference sequence).

This clone turned up a few times. The protein TCRdb gives is from a much larger clone and does not agree with this DNA's translation at residue 5, likely a read error; the protein shown here comes from the DNA. The V and J genes are TRGV3 and TRGJ1 or TRGJ2. TCRdb records no J gene; here it was assigned by comparing the DNA to germline. The CDR3 has 14 residues. CDR1 and CDR2 from the germline V gene are VTNTFY and YDVSTARD (reference sequence). After removal of 5 bases from V and 2 bases from J, the junction contained 9 bases not matched to a gene. This chain's CDR3 is CATWGEEDYYKKLF. In DNA form, the CDR3 reads TGTGCCACCTGGGGCGAAGAGGATTATTATAAGAAACTCTTT.

The sample holds many counts of this clone. TCRdb's entry gives the protein of a much larger clone, which mismatches this DNA's translation at residue 9, likely from a read error; the protein reported here is translated from the DNA. The chain carries TRGV9 and TRGJ1 or TRGJ2. The V segment lost 6 bases and the J segment 3 bases; nucleotides outside the gene matches: 14. Germline values: CDR1 GITISATS, CDR2 ISYDGTV (reference sequence). This CDR3 spans 15 amino acids. The CDR3 DNA reads TGTGCCTTGTGGCAACTAAGGGGCTGTTATTATAAGAAACTCTTT. It translates to CALWQLRGCYYKKLF.

At least ten counts were recorded for this clone. The TCRdb record carries a much larger clone's protein, which differs from this DNA's translation at residue 6; a read error is the likely cause, and the protein listed here is the DNA translation. The V gene is TRGV2, the J gene TRGJ1 or TRGJ2. CDR3 length: 14 residues. Germline V gene data show CDR1 as EGSNGY and CDR2 as YDSYNSKV. J gave up 11 bases and V 3 bases, and 16 bases lay outside the gene matches. Here the CDR3 reads CATWDRPQHREKLF. CDR3 DNA: TGTGCCACCTGGGACAGGCCTCAACATCGGGAGAAACTCTTT.

Many counts were recorded for this clone. This sequence joins TRGV9 and TRGJP. Losses at the gene ends were 5 bases for V and 4 bases for J; bases not matched to a gene: 8. The germline gives CDR1 GITISATS, CDR2 ISYDGTV (reference sequence). CDR3 length: 17 residues. The CDR3: CALWGISQELGKKIKVF. The DNA for the CDR3 is TGTGCCTTGTGGGGTATTTCCCAAGAGTTGGGCAAAAAAATCAAGGTATTT.

This clone appeared a few times. Translating this DNA gives a protein that differs at residue 11 from the TCRdb one, which belongs to a much larger clone; a read error is likely, and the protein shown is this translation. The CDR3 bases are TGTGCCACCTGGGACGGCCTCTATTATAAGGAACTCTTT. Protein product: CATWDGLYYKELF. V is TRGV2 and J is TRGJ1 or TRGJ2. Germline V gene data show CDR1 as EGSNGY and CDR2 as YDSYNSKV. There are 13 residues in the CDR3.

By share, this clone ranks as medium-sized. This sample includes further DNA sequences coding for the same CDR3. V usage is TRGV9 and J usage is TRGJP. Unmatched junction bases numbered 9, after V lost 3 bases and J lost 7 bases. The germline CDR1 and CDR2 sequences are GITISATS and ISYDGTV (reference sequence). The CDR3 is 17 amino acids. The CDR3: CALWETLIELGKKIKVF. The CDR3 region has the DNA TGTGCCTTGTGGGAGACTCTTATTGAGTTGGGCAAAAAAATCAAGGTATTT.

This clone was seen a handful of times. TCRdb has a much larger clone's protein, which differs at residue 9 from the translation of this DNA, likely because of a read error; what is shown is the protein translated from the DNA. With the J gene uncalled, the V gene is TRGV9. CDR1 and CDR2 (germline): GITISATS, ISYDGTV (reference sequence). The CDR3 has 11 residues. The CDR3, as DNA: TGTGCCTTGTGGGAGTCCCGCGAGAGACTCTTT. Protein product: CALWESRERLF.